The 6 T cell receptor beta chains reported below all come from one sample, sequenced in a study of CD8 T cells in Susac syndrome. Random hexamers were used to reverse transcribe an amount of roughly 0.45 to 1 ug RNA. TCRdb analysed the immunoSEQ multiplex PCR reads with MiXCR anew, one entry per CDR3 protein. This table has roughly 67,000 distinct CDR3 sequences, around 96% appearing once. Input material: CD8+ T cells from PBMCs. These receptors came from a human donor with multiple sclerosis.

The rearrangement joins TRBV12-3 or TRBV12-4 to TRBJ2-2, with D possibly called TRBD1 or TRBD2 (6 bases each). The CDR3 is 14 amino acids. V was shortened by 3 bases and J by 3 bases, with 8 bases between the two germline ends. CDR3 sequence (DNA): TGTGCCAGCAGTTTTGGGGGGCACACCGGGGAGCTGTTTTTT. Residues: CASSFGGHTGELFF.

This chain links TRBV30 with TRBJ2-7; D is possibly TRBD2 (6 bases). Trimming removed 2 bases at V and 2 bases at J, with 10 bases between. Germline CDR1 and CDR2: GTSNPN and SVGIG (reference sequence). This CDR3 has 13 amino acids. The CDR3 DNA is TGTGCCTGGAGTTGGAGGGGCCCCTACGAGCAGTACTTC. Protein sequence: CAWSWRGPYEQYF.

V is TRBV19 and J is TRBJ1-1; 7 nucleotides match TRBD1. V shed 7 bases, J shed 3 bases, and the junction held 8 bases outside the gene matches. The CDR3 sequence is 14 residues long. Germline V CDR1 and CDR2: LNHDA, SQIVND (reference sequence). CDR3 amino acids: CASNQGVGDTEAFF. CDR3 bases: TGTGCCAGTAATCAGGGGGTAGGGGACACTGAAGCTTTCTTT.

CDR3: CASSPRTSGNYEQYF. CDR3 DNA sequence: TGTGCCAGCAGTCCCCGAACTAGCGGGAACTACGAGCAGTACTTC. The rearrangement links TRBV12-3 or TRBV12-4 to TRBJ2-7; 10 bases match TRBD2. The CDR3 contains 15 residues. V lost 5 bases, J lost 3 bases, and 7 bases stayed unmatched.

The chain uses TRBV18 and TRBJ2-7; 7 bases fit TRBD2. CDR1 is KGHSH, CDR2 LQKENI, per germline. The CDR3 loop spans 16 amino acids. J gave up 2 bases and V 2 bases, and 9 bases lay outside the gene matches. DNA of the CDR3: TGTGCCAGCTCACCAACTACTTCAGCGGGGACCTACGAGCAGTACTTC. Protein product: CASSPTTSAGTYEQYF.

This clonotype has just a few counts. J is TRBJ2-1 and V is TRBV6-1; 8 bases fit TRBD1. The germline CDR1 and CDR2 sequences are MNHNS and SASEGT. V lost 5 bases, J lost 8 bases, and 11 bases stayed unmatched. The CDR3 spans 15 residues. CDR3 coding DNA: TGTGCCAGCAGTCAAGGACAGGGATCGTCCGATGAGCAGTTCTTC. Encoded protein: CASSQGQGSSDEQFF.